The TCR beta chain under discussion was sequenced for a study of shared clonotypes between healthy human individuals. The CDR3 totals 14 residues. V was cut by 3 bases and J by 3 bases, with 15 bases left in between. Germline values: CDR1 GTSNPN, CDR2 SVGIG (reference sequence). Study outcomes and limitations: Rarefaction gave evidence that sorted-subset sequencing remained incomplete despite large depth. Represented diversity, genetic and exposure-history alike, was limited by few donors. Generation probabilities were higher for clonotypes shared across all four sorted-subset donors than for unshared ones.

TCRdb's copy holds only in-frame clones and misses some; the assay was immunoSEQ multiplex PCR. The repertoire includes some 2,100,000 clones, about 93% of them detected once, and around 1.7% sits in the top ten. Naive CD8 cells lacked CD45RO and underwent positive selection for CCR7, leaving out terminally differentiated effector memory CD45RA+ cells. Note on this clone: Its matching antigen is unknown.

The sample taken for sequencing was naive CD8+ T cells from PBMCs. This TCR was recovered from a man between 18 and 35 years old in good health. Some clones in this sample may be carry-over from other donors' samples. The chain carries TRBV30 and TRBJ2-7; D might be TRBD2 (6 bases). The CDR3 here is CAWRRNGGYYEQYF. The CDR3 nucleotides read TGTGCCTGGAGACGTAATGGGGGGTACTACGAGCAGTACTTC.